The 10 T cell receptor beta chains reported below all come from one sample, sequenced in a study of tumor-infiltrating lymphocytes in primary liver carcinoma. RNA was extracted from whole blood without cell sorting, alongside germline DNA. cDNA specific to TCR beta was made from around 530 ng of total RNA, with a constant-region primer employed for priming. A slightly modified ARM-PCR protocol with three nested multiplex PCR rounds produced these TCR beta libraries. Two initial PCR rounds of about 10 cycles each paired TRBV1-TRBV30 forward primers with a C-beta reverse primer. TCRdb reprocessed the multiplex PCR reads via MiXCR and lists one record per CDR3 protein. Of fewer than 250,000 distinct CDR3 sequences in the sample, about 65% are singletons; the top ten hold roughly 6.4%. Input material: peripheral blood. These receptor sequences come from a woman aged 55-70 years with primary liver carcinoma and hepatitis B virus infection.

For this clonotype: The CDR3 does not end in the conserved phenylalanine or tryptophan, so this is likely a read error. The gene calls are TRBV4-1 and TRBJ2-7; D tentatively reads TRBD1 or TRBD2 (5 bases each). V was pared by 6 bases and J by 6 bases, with 30 bases between. CDR1 is MGHRA, CDR2 YSYEKL, per germline. The length of the CDR3 is 18 residues. The CDR3: CASRSLPPRGPARSEQYI. CDR3 DNA: TGCGCCAGCAGATCGTTACCCCCGAGGGGACCAGCGCGATCCGAGCAGTACATC.

Points on this clonotype: A read error is possible here, since a much larger clone lies one base away. The rearrangement uses TRBV12-3 or TRBV12-4 and TRBJ2-3; TRBD2 matches 7 bases. The CDR3 has 18 residues. V dropped 5 bases and J dropped 1; count of bases not matched to a gene: 15. The CDR3 region is CASSPYWGGLFGTDTQYF. The CDR3, as DNA: TGTGCCAGCAGTCCTTATTGGGGGGGGTTGTTTGGCACAGATACGCAGTATTTT.

This clonotype has just one count. A read error may produce the germline difference seen at one junction end. CDR3 DNA: TGTGTCAGCAGACGGGACAGGGGGCACACTGAAGCTTTCTTT. Its translation: CVSRRDRGHTEAFF. J is TRBJ1-1 and V is TRBV28, with 12 nucleotides matching TRBD1. CDR1 and CDR2 (germline): MDHEN, SYDVKM. CDR3 size: 14 residues.

This clonotype showed up just once. The junction departs from germline at one end; a sequencing error may be responsible. V is TRBV6-1 and J is TRBJ2-3; D gene ambiguous. The CDR3 is 12 residues long. Germline V gene data show CDR1 as MNHNS and CDR2 as SASEGT. Here the CDR3 reads CASSYPGNTQCF. Here the CDR3 DNA reads TGTGCCAGCAGTTACCCAGGAAATACGCAGTGTTTT.

This clonotype was seen a handful of times. Its ends do not fully match the called genes, so a read error is possible. The chain joins TRBV12-3 or TRBV12-4 to TRBJ1-5, with 8 bases aligning to TRBD1. There are 15 residues in the CDR3. CDR3 coding DNA: TGTGCCTGCAGTTTAGGGGACAGGAACAATCAGCCCCAGCATTTT. Its translation is CACSLGDRNNQPQHF.

With regard to this clonotype: The germline gene is not matched at one end of the junction; a read error may be the cause. This sequence joins TRBV29-1 and TRBJ1-5; perhaps TRBD1 as D (6 bases). CDR3 length: 14 amino acids. Germline CDR1 SQVTM, CDR2 ANQGSEA. The CDR3 sequence is CSVEETGSNQAQHF. The CDR3 bases are TGCAGCGTTGAAGAAACAGGGAGCAATCAGGCCCAGCATTTT.

At least ten counts were recorded for this clonotype. V and J are TRBV29-1 and TRBJ2-3; 8 positions match TRBD1. There are 14 residues in the CDR3. CDR1 and CDR2 from the germline V gene are SQVTM and ANQGSEA. V shed 3 bases, J shed 5 bases, and the junction held 7 bases outside the gene matches. DNA of the CDR3: TGCAGCGTTGACAGGGGGCAGGAAGTAGATACGCAGTATTTT. Translating it yields CSVDRGQEVDTQYF.

In its sample, this clonotype was seen a few times. The J gene is TRBJ2-7, the V gene TRBV5-1, with a possible D match to TRBD1 (7 bases). V was shortened by 0 bases and J by 2 bases, with 9 bases between the two germline ends. The CDR3 spans 14 residues. Germline assignment: CDR1 SGHRS and CDR2 YFSETQ. DNA of the CDR3: TGCGCCAGCAGCTTGGGCGGGACAGCCTACGAGCAGTACTTC. This sequence encodes CASSLGGTAYEQYF.

This clonotype was seen only a few times. The chain is built from TRBV28 and TRBJ2-1; 9 bases match TRBD2. Germline values: CDR1 MDHEN, CDR2 SYDVKM. V shed 6 bases, J shed 8 bases, and the junction held 8 bases outside the gene matches. This CDR3 is built from 14 residues. The CDR3: CASSLAGVVHEQFF. The CDR3 DNA reads TGTGCCAGCAGCTTAGCGGGAGTGGTCCATGAGCAGTTCTTC. The full variable domain, in which reference TRBV28 and TRBJ2-1 provide the parts outside the CDR3, is DVKVTQSSRYLVKRTGEKVFLECVQDMDHENMFWYRQDPGLGLRLIYFSYDVKMKEKGDIPEGYSVSREKKERFSLILESASTNQTSMYLCASSLAGVVHEQFFGPGTRLTVL.

As regards this clonotype: Given a much more abundant clone one base away, this may be a read error. The chain employs TRBV6-1 and TRBJ2-7; D call uncertain. In germline, CDR1 is MNHNS, CDR2 SASEGT. The CDR3 loop spans 13 amino acids. The CDR3 DNA is TGTGCCGGCAGTGAGGTGTACAACTACGAGCAGTACTTC. It yields the protein CAGSEVYNYEQYF.